This T cell receptor (beta chain) is from a study of T cells in Graves' hyperthyroidism and ophthalmopathy. What was amplified from RNA transcripts were TCR beta CDR3 regions. HTBI primers were used for first-round RT-PCR of the TCR CDR3. TCRdb reanalysed the multiplex PCR reads using MiXCR and keeps one entry per CDR3 protein. Of 300,000 to 400,000 distinct CDR3 sequences detected, about 15% appear once; the ten largest clones hold 20% to 25%. Many counts were recorded for this clonotype. Germline-derived CDR1 and CDR2 are LNHNV and YYDKDF (reference sequence). The CDR3 runs to 12 residues. Trimming stripped 0 bases from V and 8 bases from J, with 7 bases between.

The receptor was derived from a woman younger than 45 with Graves' hyperthyroidism. Source material: blood. The chain uses TRBV15 and TRBJ1-2; D remains unclear. The CDR3 bases are TGTGCCACCAGCAGAGATACCGCGGGCTACACCTTC. Translating it yields CATSRDTAGYTF. Full variable domain (outside the CDR3, taken from reference TRBV15 and TRBJ1-2): DAMVIQNPRYQVTQFGKPVTLSCSQTLNHNVMYWYQQKSSQAPKLLFHYYDKDFNNEADTPDNFQSRRPNTSFCFLDIRSPGLGDTAMYLCATSRDTAGYTFGSGTRLTVV.